The clone carrying this T cell receptor beta chain was found once. Produced via immunoSEQ multiplex PCR; TCRdb's table is partial and in-frame only. The repertoire has approximately 69,000 clones, approximately 80% of them found once; the top ten carry 20% to 25%. The germline V gene encodes CDR1 SEHNR and CDR2 FQNEAQ (reference sequence). CDR3 length: 15 residues. Trimming shortened V by 1 base and J by 4 bases, and 8 bases separated the two germline ends. This specimen belongs to a study of blood T cell repertoires in COVID-19. The overall study: Acute and convalescent COVID-19 specimens originated in the United States, Italy and Spain. PBMCs, B-cell-depleted T cells, or T cells were the source of the cDNA or gDNA that made up the material.

Material: peripheral blood. The V gene is TRBV7-9, the J gene TRBJ2-6; D call uncertain. The clonotype was recovered from a woman in her 70s with acute or convalescent COVID-19. CDR3 nucleotides: TGTGCCAGCAGCTTAGGGCATGCCGGGGCCAACGTCCTGACTTTC. This encodes CASSLGHAGANVLTF.